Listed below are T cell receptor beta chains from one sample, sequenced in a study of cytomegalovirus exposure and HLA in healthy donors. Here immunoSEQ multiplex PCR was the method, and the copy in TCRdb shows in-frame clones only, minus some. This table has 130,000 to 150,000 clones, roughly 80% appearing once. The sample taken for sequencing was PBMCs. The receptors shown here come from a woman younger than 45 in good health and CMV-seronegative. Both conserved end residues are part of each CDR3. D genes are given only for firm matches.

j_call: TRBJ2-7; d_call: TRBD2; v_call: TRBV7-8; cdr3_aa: CASSLPLAGGLGPYEQYF; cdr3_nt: TGTGCCAGCAGCTTACCACTAGCGGGGGGGCTTGGCCCCTACGAGCAGTACTTC
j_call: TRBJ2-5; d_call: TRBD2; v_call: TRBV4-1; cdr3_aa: CASSPGLARETQYF; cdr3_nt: TGCGCCAGCAGCCCAGGACTAGCTCGAGAGACCCAGTACTTC
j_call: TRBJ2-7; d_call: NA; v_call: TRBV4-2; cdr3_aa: CASSQEGTGDLSYEQYF; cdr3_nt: TGTGCCAGCAGCCAAGAAGGTACAGGCGACCTTTCCTACGAGCAGTACTTC
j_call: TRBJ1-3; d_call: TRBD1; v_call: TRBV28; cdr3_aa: CASSIRTGTTLRNTIYF; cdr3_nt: TGTGCCAGCAGTATCCGGACAGGCACCACTTTAAGAAACACCATATATTTT
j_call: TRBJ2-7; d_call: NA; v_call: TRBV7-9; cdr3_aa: CASSLGRGYEQYF; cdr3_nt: TGTGCCAGCAGCTTAGGGCGGGGCTACGAGCAGTACTTC
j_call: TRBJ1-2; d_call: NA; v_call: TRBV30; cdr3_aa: CAWVPGNFYGYTF; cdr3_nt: TGTGCCTGGGTACCAGGGAATTTCTATGGCTACACCTTC
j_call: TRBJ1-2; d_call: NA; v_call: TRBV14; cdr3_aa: CASSHTGLNTF; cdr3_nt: TGTGCCAGCAGCCATACGGGGTTAAACACCTTC
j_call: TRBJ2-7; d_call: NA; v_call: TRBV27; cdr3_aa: CASSSGLRYEQYF; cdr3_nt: TGTGCCAGCAGTTCCGGACTGAGGTACGAGCAGTACTTC
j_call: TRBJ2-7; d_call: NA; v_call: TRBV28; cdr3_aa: CASTPGRQTYEQYF; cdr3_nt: TGTGCCAGCACCCCCGGCAGGCAGACCTACGAGCAGTACTTC
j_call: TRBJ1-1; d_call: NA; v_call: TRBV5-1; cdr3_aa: CASSVREGRNTEAFF; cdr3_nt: TGCGCCAGCAGTGTCAGGGAGGGTCGGAACACTGAAGCTTTCTTT